The present T cell receptor beta chain was sequenced within a study of shared clonotypes between healthy human individuals. CDR1 is SGHVS, CDR2 FQNEAQ, per germline. The CDR3 is 16 residues long. V lost 5 bases and J lost 4, with 19 bases in between. All of the donors resided in Nashville, Tennessee, and each was a Caucasian adult. Loaded into unsorted PBMC replicate PCRs was about 300 ng DNA, roughly 30,000 T cell genomes. Original processing methods: Junction-only sequences without quality scores came from ImmunoSEQ, so filtering differed. The assay was immunoSEQ multiplex PCR, and TCRdb's table has in-frame clones only and misses some. V and J calls and clone size follow that table, whereas D and trimming were derived from the DNA. The repertoire holds a few hundred thousand clones, approximately 79% seen once, with over 9.5% in the top ten. This clone occurred once. Its antigen remains unidentified.

Regarding the study as a whole: Clonotype sharing across donors was expected to vary with sequencing depth.

The chain has TRBV7-8 and TRBJ2-3, with D maybe TRBD1 (5 bases). The TCR was taken from a woman in her forties in good health. Some clones in this sample may be carry-over from other donors' samples. What was sequenced was PBMCs. CDR3 sequence: CASSPTGLWEADTQYF. CDR3 DNA: TGTGCCAGCAGCCCCACAGGTTTGTGGGAAGCAGATACGCAGTATTTT. Based on the CDR3 plus reference TRBV7-8 and TRBJ2-3, the full variable domain is GAGVSQSPRYKVAKRGQDVALRCDPISGHVSLFWYQQALGQGPEFLTYFQNEAQLDKSGLPSDRFFAERPEGSVSTLKIQRTQQEDSAVYLCASSPTGLWEADTQYFGPGTRLTVL.